This record looks at one T cell receptor beta chain sequence and its context. Unstimulated regulatory T cells (CD4+CD25+CD127-), CD4+CD25- non-regulatory cells, CD4 and CD8 cells were FACS-sorted from thawed PBMCs. Some clones are missing from TCRdb's copy, which holds only in-frame ones; the method was immunoSEQ multiplex PCR. The sample lists around 98,000 clones, roughly 93% seen once, with approximately 0.5% in the top ten. Trimming removed 6 bases at V and 4 bases at J, with 18 bases between. CDR1 and CDR2 (germline): SQVTM, ANQGSEA. The CDR3 covers 14 residues. This specimen comes from a study of Tregs in tolerant kidney transplant recipients. Study information: Recipients received nonmyeloablative bone marrow transplants from related graft donors, with transient mixed chimerism.

The sequence derives from a human donor who received a combined kidney and bone marrow transplant. The specimen comprised CD4+ T cells from blood, sampled before the transplant. The chain joins TRBV29-1 to TRBJ2-5, with D possibly being TRBD2 (5 bases). CDR3 protein: CSVDSPEGGETQYF. The CDR3 DNA reads TGCAGCGTGGACTCGCCCGAGGGTGGAGAGACCCAGTACTTC.